This T cell receptor (beta chain) was observed in a study of blood T cell repertoires in COVID-19. About the study: Material from acute and convalescent COVID-19 was sourced from the United States, Italy and Spain.

Germline-derived CDR1 and CDR2 are SGHAT and FQNNGV. Losses at the gene ends were 1 base for V and 6 bases for J; bases not matched to a gene: 2. This CDR3 is built from 14 residues. TCRdb's copy holds only in-frame clones and misses some; the assay was immunoSEQ multiplex PCR. Of 12,000 or so clones listed, over 60% are singletons. This chain connects TRBV11-2 to TRBJ2-1, with 8 bases matching TRBD1. This sequence was found in a man in his fifties or sixties with COVID-19, enrolled during active disease. The sequenced sample was peripheral blood. CDR3 nucleotide sequence: TGTGCCAGCAGCTTAGGGGGACAGGTCAATGAGCAGTTCTTC. Translated: CASSLGGQVNEQFF.